This T cell receptor beta chain came from a study of cytomegalovirus exposure and HLA in healthy donors. On the study more broadly: As released early, the data held approximately 80 million unique TCRs from HLA-typed donors.

Trimming removed 1 base at V and 10 bases at J, with 13 bases between. This CDR3 region has 13 residues. Germline-derived CDR1 and CDR2 are SGHAT and FQDESV (reference sequence). PCR used 60 Vbeta primers and 13 Jbeta primers. TCRdb keeps only in-frame clones here, not all; method: immunoSEQ multiplex PCR. The sample includes roughly 100,000 clones, roughly 71% seen only once; the top ten take roughly 2.9%. To note about this clone: As yet, its antigen is unknown.

Points from the study as a whole: Through in vitro validation, three CMV-associated chains were shown to be specific for CMV antigens. In a later analysis, a missense DCLRE1C variant was linked to TCR beta V- and J-gene trimming. Cytomegalovirus-associated TCR beta chains were listed, numbering approximately 150.

Sequenced input: PBMCs. This chain links TRBV11-1 with TRBJ1-2; D perhaps matches TRBD1 (5 bases). The origin of this receptor is a male donor in good health and CMV-seropositive. The CDR3 nucleotides read TGTGCCAGCAGCTTAGTGGCAGGGTCTGACTACACCTTC. This encodes CASSLVAGSDYTF.